The 30 T cell receptor beta chains below come from one sample, sequenced in a study of T cells in Graves' hyperthyroidism and ophthalmopathy. Amplified regions were TCR beta CDR3 sequences from RNA transcripts. HTBI primers were the set used in a first-round RT-PCR of the TCR CDR3. Each CDR3 protein gets one entry after TCRdb re-called the multiplex PCR reads with MiXCR. Here the sample spans hundreds of thousands of distinct CDR3 sequences, 15% to 20% being singletons. Specimen: blood. Receptor source: a man between 40 and 49 years old with Graves' ophthalmopathy.

The chain uses TRBV18 and TRBJ2-5; perhaps TRBD1 as D (5 bases). Germline V gene lookup returns CDR1 KGHSH and CDR2 LQKENI. The CDR3 totals 12 residues. Trimming stripped 6 bases from V and 6 bases from J, with 11 bases between. The CDR3 DNA sequence: TGTGCCAGCTCGCGACAGCAAAAGACCCAGTACTTC. Protein: CASSRQQKTQYF.

The chain couples TRBV5-1 to TRBJ2-2; D may be TRBD2 (5 bases). Germline V lookup: CDR1 SGHRS, CDR2 YFSETQ. Trimming took off 0 bases at V and 10 bases at J, with 16 bases between the two ends. This CDR3 comprises 15 residues. This chain's CDR3 is CASSLGILEGQELFF. For the CDR3, the DNA is TGCGCCAGCAGCTTGGGGATTCTAGAGGGCCAGGAGCTGTTTTTT.

V is TRBV7-9 and J is TRBJ2-2, with 9 bases fitting TRBD2. V was pared by 5 bases and J by 5 bases, with 9 bases of the junction left unmatched. The CDR3 length is 16 residues. Germline V gene sequence: CDR1 SEHNR, CDR2 FQNEAQ (reference sequence). Here the CDR3 reads CASSPRGLAGTGELFF. CDR3 bases: TGTGCCAGCAGCCCTCGTGGGCTAGCGGGGACCGGGGAGCTGTTTTTT.

This chain links TRBV6-1 with TRBJ1-2; the D is unclear. The V gene lost 3 bases and the J gene lost 8 bases, with 10 bases spanning the gap. This CDR3 comprises 12 residues. Per germline, CDR1 MNHNS and CDR2 SASEGT. This CDR3 reads CASSESGFGYTF. The CDR3 nucleotides are TGTGCCAGCAGTGAGTCGGGGTTCGGCTACACCTTC.

V gene TRBV28 combines with J gene TRBJ2-5; maybe TRBD2 (6 bases). CDR1 and CDR2 from the germline V gene are MDHEN and SYDVKM. Trimming cost V 8 bases and J 11 bases, with 27 bases left between them. The CDR3 is made up of 15 amino acids. This CDR3 is CASESLARKFETQYF. In nucleotides, the CDR3 is TGTGCCAGCGAATCCCTAGCGAGGAAATTTGAAACACAGTACTTC.

This clonotype was recorded at least ten times. The V gene is TRBV12-3 or TRBV12-4, the J gene TRBJ2-2; D perhaps matches TRBD1 (5 bases). The CDR3 is 14 residues long. With 4 bases removed from V and 0 bases from J, the gap between germline ends came to 6 bases. CDR3 bases: TGTGCCAGCAGTTGGGGCCCGAACACCGGGGAGCTGTTTTTT. It specifies CASSWGPNTGELFF.

This clonotype appeared a few times. The chain is built from TRBV24-1 and TRBJ2-3; D perhaps matches TRBD2 (6 bases). CDR1 and CDR2 (germline): KGHDR, SFDVKD. Trimming took off 5 bases at V and 3 bases at J, with 11 bases between the two ends. The CDR3 runs 14 residues. CDR3 in amino acids: CATSGHGSTDTQYF. DNA of the CDR3: TGTGCCACCAGTGGGCACGGGAGTACAGATACGCAGTATTTT.

This clonotype was seen a few times. This rearrangement joins TRBV7-2 to TRBJ1-3, with D perhaps TRBD1 (5 bases). Per germline, CDR1 SGHTA and CDR2 FQGNSA. The ends were cut back, 3 bases at V and 2 bases at J, with 8 bases in the middle. The CDR3 length is 14 residues. The CDR3, as DNA: TGTGCCAGCAGCTTTGGGGGGACTGGAAACACCATATATTTT. Its translation is CASSFGGTGNTIYF.

This clonotype turned up a few times. The rearrangement joins TRBV6-5 to TRBJ2-7; D unclear. V shed 2 bases and J shed 7 bases, with 9 bases lying between them. The CDR3 runs to 12 residues. Germline values: CDR1 MNHEY, CDR2 SVGAGI. CDR3 sequence (DNA): TGTGCCAGCAGTTACCCCGACGAAGAGCAGTACTTC. Translated, it gives CASSYPDEEQYF.

In its sample, this clonotype was seen many times. The chain employs TRBV2 and TRBJ1-1; D uncertain. In germline, CDR1 is SNHLY, CDR2 FYNNEI. The CDR3 is made up of 13 amino acids. V lost 4 bases and J 4 bases, leaving 10 bases between the germline ends. The CDR3 is CASSVKEGTEAFF. The CDR3 DNA sequence: TGTGCCAGCAGTGTTAAAGAGGGCACTGAAGCTTTCTTT.

This clonotype was detected only a few times. The rearrangement joins TRBV29-1 to TRBJ2-5, with 15 bases lining up with TRBD2. With V trimmed by 3 bases and J by 4 bases, 6 bases remained unmatched. Germline V gives CDR1 SQVTM, CDR2 ANQGSEA. This CDR3 spans 16 amino acids. In DNA form, the CDR3 reads TGCAGCGTTGAGGGGACTAGCGGGAGGTCGATAGAGACCCAGTACTTC. The encoded protein is CSVEGTSGRSIETQYF. Looking up the rest from reference TRBV29-1 and TRBJ2-5 gives the full variable domain: SAVISQKPSRDICQRGTSLTIQCQVDSQVTMMFWYRQQPGQSLTLIATANQGSEATYESGFVIDKFPISRPNLTFSTLTVSNMSPEDSSIYLCSVEGTSGRSIETQYFGPGTRLLVL.

The chain combines TRBV20-1 with TRBJ2-7; no definite D call. From germline, CDR1 is DFQATT and CDR2 SNEGSKA (reference sequence). The CDR3 extends over 16 amino acids. The V and J ends lost 0 bases and 3 bases respectively, with 18 bases between them. CDR3 region: CSARDFGEGDFYEQYF. CDR3 nucleotide sequence: TGCAGTGCTAGAGACTTTGGGGAAGGTGACTTCTACGAGCAGTACTTC.

This clonotype has at least ten counts. The chain employs TRBV3-1 and TRBJ1-1; D perhaps matches TRBD1 (5 bases). There are 14 residues in the CDR3. Germline V gene sequence: CDR1 LGHDT, CDR2 YNNKEL (reference sequence). The V and J ends lost 0 bases and 1 base respectively, with 6 bases between them. The CDR3 DNA follows: TGTGCCAGCAGCCAAGAGGGGGGGAACACTGAAGCTTTCTTT. Translated: CASSQEGGNTEAFF.

This clonotype was recorded a few times. The chain joins TRBV9 to TRBJ1-1; tentative D call: TRBD1 (6 bases). V was cut by 4 bases and J by 9 bases, with 10 bases left in between. Germline CDR1 and CDR2: SGDLS and YYNGEE. The CDR3 is 11 amino acids. CDR3 region: CASSSQGQAFF. The CDR3 DNA reads TGTGCCAGCAGCTCACAGGGACAAGCTTTCTTT.

The chain uses TRBV5-5 and TRBJ2-7, with TRBD2 identical over 8 bases. J gave up 2 bases and V 3 bases, and 7 bases lay outside the gene matches. Germline V CDR1 and CDR2: SGHKS, YYEKEE (reference sequence). CDR3 size: 15 residues. The CDR3 coding sequence is TGTGCCAGCAGCTCGACGGGACTAGGCACCTACGAGCAGTACTTC. This sequence encodes CASSSTGLGTYEQYF.

This clonotype was counted a few times. The chain employs TRBV2 and TRBJ1-2; D call uncertain. CDR1 is SNHLY and CDR2 is FYNNEI in the germline V gene. The CDR3 is 11 residues long. Trimming removed 4 bases at V and 10 bases at J, with 10 bases between. The DNA for the CDR3 is TGTGCCAGCAGTGGATACAGCGTCTACACCTTC. Translation gives CASSGYSVYTF.

This clonotype was found a few times. A read error may produce the germline difference seen at one junction end. The rearrangement joins TRBV15 to TRBJ2-5; D is uncertain. Germline values: CDR1 LNHNV, CDR2 YYDKDF (reference sequence). The CDR3 covers 14 residues. CDR3 bases: TGTGCCACCAGCAGAGCCAGTTTCCAAGAGACCCATTACTTC. Translating it yields CATSRASFQETHYF. Full variable domain (rest looked up from reference TRBV15 and TRBJ2-5): DAMVIQNPRYQVTQFGKPVTLSCSQTLNHNVMYWYQQKSSQAPKLLFHYYDKDFNNEADTPDNFQSRRPNTSFCFLDIRSPGLGDTAMYLCATSRASFQETHYFGPGTRLLVL.

This clonotype came up many times. V usage is TRBV5-1 and J usage is TRBJ1-2, with TRBD1 matching over 10 bases. The junction had 5 bases not matched to a gene; V was cut back by 0 bases and J by 6 bases. The germline V gene has CDR1 SGHRS and CDR2 YFSETQ. CDR3 length equals 15 residues. CDR3 in amino acids: CASSLEGQGIDGYTF. CDR3 nucleotides: TGCGCCAGCAGCTTGGAGGGACAGGGGATAGATGGCTACACCTTC.

This clonotype occurred many times. The chain employs TRBV2 and TRBJ2-5, with no clear D. Germline values: CDR1 SNHLY, CDR2 FYNNEI. V lost 0 bases and J lost 1, with 9 bases in between. This CDR3 has 15 residues. CDR3 sequence reads: CASSEALGSQETQYF. The DNA for the CDR3 is TGTGCCAGCAGTGAAGCGCTGGGGTCCCAAGAGACCCAGTACTTC.

This clonotype has a count of ten or more. The chain uses TRBV11-2 and TRBJ2-1, with D uncertain. This CDR3 has 15 amino acids. CDR1 is SGHAT, CDR2 FQNNGV, per germline. V lost 0 bases to trimming and J lost 6 bases, with 12 bases between them. The CDR3 protein is CASSLEYGVVNEQFF. In DNA, the CDR3 is TGTGCCAGCAGCTTAGAGTATGGGGTTGTCAATGAGCAGTTCTTC.

This clonotype was observed a handful of times. The CDR3 nucleotides read TGTGCCAGCAGCTACCAAGCATTAGAGCAGTTCTTC. Translated: CASSYQALEQFF. The chain carries TRBV3-1 and TRBJ2-1; D is unclear. The CDR3 extends over 12 amino acids. Germline loops: CDR1 LGHDT, CDR2 YNNKEL (reference sequence). Trimming shortened V by 5 bases and J by 10 bases, and 12 bases separated the two germline ends.

Only a few counts were recorded for this clonotype. This rearrangement joins TRBV19 to TRBJ2-5; unclear D gene. Germline V gene sequence: CDR1 LNHDA, CDR2 SQIVND (reference sequence). The CDR3 loop spans 16 amino acids. The V gene lost 1 base and the J gene lost 1 base, with 13 bases spanning the gap. The CDR3 protein is CASSIVHSKLQETQYF. The CDR3 bases are TGTGCCAGTAGTATAGTGCACAGCAAACTCCAAGAGACCCAGTACTTC.

This clonotype was counted at least ten times. The chain combines TRBV5-6 with TRBJ1-4; 11 bases agree with TRBD1. The CDR3 covers 17 residues. Germline assignment: CDR1 SGHDT and CDR2 YYEEEE. Losses at the gene ends were 4 bases for V and 8 bases for J; bases not matched to a gene: 13. CDR3 in amino acids: CASSTRRTGGIGEKLFF. For the CDR3, the DNA is TGTGCCAGCAGCACACGGCGGACAGGGGGCATAGGAGAAAAACTGTTTTTT.

The chain uses TRBV15 and TRBJ1-3; 7 nucleotides align to TRBD1. The ends lost 8 bases at V and 0 bases at J; junction bases unmatched: 13. Germline-derived CDR1 and CDR2 are LNHNV and YYDKDF (reference sequence). CDR3 length equals 17 residues. CDR3 nucleotides: TGTGCCACCGATGGAGGAGACAGGGCCCTCTCTGGAAACACCATATATTTT. Translated: CATDGGDRALSGNTIYF.

This clonotype showed up just a few times. This sequence joins TRBV12-3 or TRBV12-4 and TRBJ2-3; 9 bases match TRBD2. The length of the CDR3 is 15 residues. V was pared by 8 bases and J by 7 bases, with 13 bases of the junction left unmatched. The CDR3 loop reads CASYQKAGGLNTQYF. In DNA form, the CDR3 reads TGTGCCAGCTACCAGAAGGCGGGGGGGCTTAATACGCAGTATTTT.

This clonotype has a handful of counts. V and J are TRBV5-1 and TRBJ2-5; D possibly corresponds to TRBD2 (6 bases). The CDR3 runs to 15 residues. Trimming took off 4 bases at V and 4 bases at J, with 17 bases between the two ends. CDR1 and CDR2 from the germline V gene are SGHRS and YFSETQ. The CDR3 loop reads CASSGGFGSVETQYF. In DNA form, the CDR3 reads TGCGCCAGCAGCGGAGGGTTCGGGTCAGTAGAGACCCAGTACTTC.

In this sample, this clonotype turned up a few times. The chain carries TRBV20-1 and TRBJ2-7; a possible D gene is TRBD2 (6 bases). Trimming took off 0 bases at V and 4 bases at J, with 19 bases between the two ends. CDR3 size: 16 residues. The germline gives CDR1 DFQATT, CDR2 SNEGSKA (reference sequence). The CDR3 nucleotides read TGCAGTGCTAGAGATCCCCGTGGGGGGATAGTGTACGAGCAGTACTTC. It is translated as CSARDPRGGIVYEQYF.

There are a few counts of this clonotype. The chain joins TRBV28 to TRBJ2-1, with TRBD1 as a possible D gene (5 bases). Germline CDR1 and CDR2: MDHEN and SYDVKM. The CDR3 runs to 15 residues. V was trimmed by 6 bases and J by 15 bases, leaving 27 bases between them. CDR3 in amino acids: CASRRVGGALGLWFF. The DNA of the CDR3 is TGTGCCAGCAGAAGAGTGGGTGGAGCACTGGGGCTGTGGTTCTTC.

The rearrangement links TRBV29-1 to TRBJ2-1; 13 bases map to TRBD2. J lost 9 bases, V lost 7 bases, and 6 bases had no gene match. There are 13 residues in the CDR3. CDR1 is SQVTM, CDR2 ANQGSEA, per germline. CDR3 in amino acids: CSGQGLAGPEQFF. The DNA of the CDR3 is TGCAGCGGGCAGGGACTAGCGGGGCCTGAGCAGTTCTTC.

This clonotype was counted ten times or more. V is TRBV19 and J is TRBJ2-2; 8 nucleotides align to TRBD1. The CDR3 runs to 14 residues. V trimming: 7 bases; J trimming: 2 bases; junction bases outside the gene matches: 3. The V gene's germline CDR1 is LNHDA and CDR2 SQIVND (reference sequence). The CDR3 region is CASTDRGNTGELFF. The CDR3 DNA reads TGTGCCAGTACCGACAGGGGAAACACCGGGGAGCTGTTTTTT.